The next 15 T cell receptor beta chains were all read from a single sample in a study of blood T cell repertoires in COVID-19. The repertoire was sequenced with immunoSEQ multiplex PCR; TCRdb's copy has only in-frame clones and lacks some. Of 200,000 to 250,000 clones in the sample, 70% to 85% were seen once. Input material: peripheral blood. These receptors were collected from a woman over 75 with COVID-19, enrolled during active disease.

On this clone itself: This same CDR3 is encoded by further DNA sequences in the sample. V gene TRBV5-1 combines with J gene TRBJ2-1; maybe TRBD2 (5 bases). The CDR3 has 15 amino acids. Per germline, CDR1 SGHRS and CDR2 YFSETQ. Trimming stripped 0 bases from V and 2 bases from J, with 9 bases between. CDR3 amino acids: CASSLEAGAYNEQFF. CDR3 DNA: TGCGCCAGCAGCTTGGAAGCCGGGGCCTACAATGAGCAGTTCTTC.

The chain combines TRBV2 with TRBJ2-3; the D is unclear. The CDR3 spans 12 residues. Per germline, CDR1 SNHLY and CDR2 FYNNEI. With 7 bases removed from V and 3 bases from J, the gap between germline ends came to 8 bases. The CDR3 bases are TGTGCCAGCACCGTCGGGACAGATACGCAGTATTTT. It yields the protein CASTVGTDTQYF. The full variable domain, in which reference TRBV2 and TRBJ2-3 provide the parts outside the CDR3, is EPEVTQTPSHQVTQMGQEVILRCVPISNHLYFYWYRQILGQKVEFLVSFYNNEISEKSEIFDDQFSVERPDGSNFTLKIRSTKLEDSAMYFCASTVGTDTQYFGPGTRLTVL.

The chain couples TRBV18 to TRBJ1-1; D may be TRBD1 (5 bases). CDR1 is KGHSH and CDR2 is LQKENI in the germline V gene. Trimming left V 4 bases short and J 4 bases short, with 10 bases between. The CDR3 has 13 amino acids. The CDR3 DNA sequence: TGTGCCAGCTCACGATTAAGGGGCACTGAAGCTTTCTTT. This translates into CASSRLRGTEAFF.

The chain has TRBV11-3 and TRBJ1-1; D unresolved. This CDR3 spans 13 amino acids. Germline loops: CDR1 SGHNT, CDR2 YENEEA. V was cut by 5 bases and J by 8 bases, with 15 bases left in between. The CDR3 here is CASSPPGVDEAFF. In DNA, the CDR3 is TGTGCCAGCAGCCCCCCCGGAGTAGACGAAGCTTTCTTT.

The chain recombines TRBV11-1 with TRBJ2-7, with 8 bases aligning to TRBD1. The trim removed 4 bases at V and 7 bases at J, leaving 9 bases unmatched. The CDR3 runs 14 residues. Germline V gene data show CDR1 as SGHAT and CDR2 as FQDESV (reference sequence). CDR3: CASSSRTGPGEQYF. CDR3 bases: TGTGCCAGCAGCTCGAGGACAGGGCCCGGGGAGCAGTACTTC.

This clone was observed a handful of times. V is TRBV28 and J is TRBJ1-1; D gene unclear. V was trimmed by 3 bases and J by 1 base, leaving 9 bases between them. The CDR3 runs 14 residues. The germline V gene encodes CDR1 MDHEN and CDR2 SYDVKM. The CDR3 loop is CASSLSFTNTEAFF. The CDR3 DNA is TGTGCCAGCAGTTTGAGCTTTACGAACACTGAAGCTTTCTTT.

V is TRBV15 and J is TRBJ1-1; TRBD1 matches at 8 bases. The CDR3 runs to 14 residues. Germline trimming cut 3 bases from V and 10 bases from J; bases unmatched to any gene: 10. Germline V gives CDR1 LNHNV, CDR2 YYDKDF (reference sequence). For the CDR3, the DNA is TGTGCCACCAGCAGGTGGCAGGGGGCGACCGGAGCTTTCTTT. It yields the protein CATSRWQGATGAFF.

The chain combines TRBV27 with TRBJ1-2; 7 bases are shared with TRBD1. In germline, CDR1 is MNHEY, CDR2 SMNVEV (reference sequence). There are 14 residues in the CDR3. Trimming at V came to 5 bases and at J to 4 bases, leaving 7 bases not matched to a gene. The CDR3 loop reads CASSPRDSGYGYTF. CDR3 DNA: TGTGCCAGCAGTCCCCGGGACAGTGGCTATGGCTACACCTTC.

The chain joins TRBV3-1 (or the pseudogene TRBV3-2) to TRBJ2-7, with 8 bases fitting TRBD2. Germline V lookup: CDR1 LGHDT, CDR2 YNNKEL (reference sequence). V shed 4 bases and J 3 bases; nucleotides not matched to a gene: 8. CDR3 size: 15 residues. The CDR3 loop is CASSLTALADYEQYF. The CDR3 coding sequence is TGTGCCAGCAGCCTCACGGCACTAGCGGACTACGAGCAGTACTTC.

This chain connects TRBV9 to TRBJ1-3; 7 nucleotides align to TRBD1. The V segment lost 0 bases and the J segment 4 bases; nucleotides outside the gene matches: 4. The CDR3 spans 15 residues. Germline CDR1 and CDR2: SGDLS and YYNGEE. The CDR3 bases are TGTGCCAGCAGCGTAGAGGGGGCGCTAGGAAACACCATATATTTT. Translated, it gives CASSVEGALGNTIYF.

The V call is TRBV19, the J call TRBJ1-6; 7 bases align to TRBD1. The CDR3 is 16 amino acids. After removal of 4 bases from V and 6 bases from J, the junction contained 9 bases not matched to a gene. Germline values: CDR1 LNHDA, CDR2 SQIVND (reference sequence). The CDR3 nucleotides read TGTGCCAGTAGTAACCGGCAGGGGGGTTTTAATTCACCCCTCCACTTT. It encodes CASSNRQGGFNSPLHF.

The rearrangement uses TRBV3-1 (or the pseudogene TRBV3-2) and TRBJ1-6, with TRBD1 identical over 8 bases. V dropped 4 bases and J dropped 3; count of bases not matched to a gene: 8. Germline V gene lookup returns CDR1 LGHDT and CDR2 YNNKEL (reference sequence). The CDR3 spans 17 residues. In nucleotides, the CDR3 is TGTGCCAGCAGCCTAGTCGGACAGGGTCTCTATAATTCACCCCTCCACTTT. It yields the protein CASSLVGQGLYNSPLHF.

The chain employs TRBV21-1 and TRBJ2-5; the table gives TRBD2 as D, unverified against the DNA. TRBV21-1 is marked as a pseudogene. The CDR3 runs to 16 residues. CDR3: CASSKVLAGVAETQYF. CDR3 sequence (DNA): TGTGCCAGCAGCAAAGTTCTAGCGGGAGTTGCAGAGACCCAGTACTTC.

The rearrangement links TRBV10-3 to TRBJ2-2; 12 bases align to TRBD2. The CDR3 contains 17 residues. Per germline, CDR1 ENHRY and CDR2 SYGVKD. Trimming took 8 bases from V and 0 from J; bases not matched to a gene: 7. The CDR3 protein is CAIGSTSGGPNTGELFF. DNA of the CDR3: TGTGCCATCGGAAGCACTAGCGGGGGGCCGAACACCGGGGAGCTGTTTTTT.

The CDR3 here is CSASDPRGTNEQYF. For the CDR3, the DNA is TGCAGTGCTAGTGATCCGCGGGGCACGAACGAGCAGTACTTC. V is TRBV20-1 and J is TRBJ2-7; D possibly corresponds to TRBD2 (6 bases). This CDR3 has 14 amino acids. Per the germline V gene, CDR1 is DFQATT and CDR2 is SNEGSKA (reference sequence). Between the trimmed V and J ends, which lost 3 bases and 5 bases, there was a span of 17 bases.